This entry concerns a single T cell receptor beta chain. Recent acute infections and vaccinations were absent in the healthy HIV-negative adult donors. Germline V gene data show CDR1 as KGHSH and CDR2 as LQKENI. With V trimmed by 3 bases and J by 6 bases, 4 bases remained unmatched. The CDR3 totals 14 residues. The data are from a study of shared clonotypes between healthy human individuals. At a deep level, the assay was run. Profiled with immunoSEQ multiplex PCR; TCRdb holds only in-frame clones, not every one. The table lists 2 million to 3 million clones, over 85% of them singletons, with approximately 0.37% in the top ten.

The chain joins TRBV18 to TRBJ1-1, with 10 bases aligning to TRBD1. The receptor's source is a man between 18 and 29 years old in good health. Some clones in this sample may be carry-over from other donors' samples. Sequencing was performed on naive CD4+ T cells from PBMCs. The subset denotes: CD45RA+ positively selected. The CDR3 loop is CASSPRDRGPEAFF. In DNA form, the CDR3 reads TGTGCCAGCTCACCCCGGGACAGGGGTCCTGAAGCTTTCTTT.